Shown below are 5 T cell receptor beta chains from a single sample sequenced in a study of CD8+ T cells in alopecia areata. Extracted RNA was reverse transcribed into cDNA, the sequencing template. Data came from immunoSEQ multiplex PCR; TCRdb stores just in-frame clones and leaves some out. The top ten clones hold 10% to 12% of a sample with about 4,400 clones, around 68% of them seen once. The treatment here: oral pan-JAK inhibitor, 5-10 mg twice daily. Sampling of alopecia areata patients yielded lesional scalp punch biopsies as well as peripheral blood. The sample was skin, taken at week 4, from a patient treated with tofacitinib. The source is a human donor with alopecia areata.

The chain has TRBV18 and TRBJ1-1; D is unresolved. Per the germline V gene, CDR1 is KGHSH and CDR2 is LQKENI. V dropped 8 bases and J dropped 4 bases, with 14 bases sitting between them. This CDR3 is 13 amino acids long. As DNA, the CDR3 is TGTGCCAGCGGGGAGTCAACGGGCACTGAAGCTTTCTTT. This translates into CASGESTGTEAFF.

In this sample, this clone turned up once. This chain joins TRBV19 and TRBJ2-7; TRBD2 matches 10 bases. J was trimmed by 4 bases and V by 6 bases; bases with no gene match: 9. From germline, CDR1 is LNHDA and CDR2 SQIVND (reference sequence). The CDR3 spans 15 residues. CDR3 residues: CASSKIAGGPYEQYF. The DNA of the CDR3 is TGTGCCAGTAGCAAAATAGCGGGGGGTCCGTACGAGCAGTACTTC.

A few counts support this clone. The chain employs TRBV9 and TRBJ2-3; D gene unclear. The CDR3 contains 13 residues. Per germline, CDR1 SGDLS and CDR2 YYNGEE. V was shortened by 5 bases and J by 2 bases, with 9 bases between the two germline ends. As DNA, the CDR3 is TGTGCCAGCAGTACGCGACCCACAGATACGCAGTATTTT. As protein: CASSTRPTDTQYF. The whole variable domain, filled in from reference TRBV9 and TRBJ2-3, reads DSGVTQTPKHLITATGQRVTLRCSPRSGDLSVYWYQQSLDQGLQFLIQYYNGEERAKGNILERFSAQQFPDLHSELNLSSLELGDSALYFCASSTRPTDTQYFGPGTRLTVL.

This clone was observed a few times. The chain joins TRBV4-1 to TRBJ1-6, with a tentative D call TRBD1 (6 bases). V lost 3 bases, J lost 16 bases, and 10 bases lay in between. This CDR3 contains 11 residues. Germline V CDR1 and CDR2: MGHRA, YSYEKL. DNA for the CDR3: TGCGCCAGCAGCCACGGGACAAATCTCCACTTT. Translating gives CASSHGTNLHF.

This clone is judged large. The chain combines TRBV4-1 with TRBJ2-1; D is unclear. CDR1 is MGHRA and CDR2 is YSYEKL in the germline V gene. The CDR3 is 13 amino acids. V shed 0 bases and J shed 6 bases, with 6 bases lying between them. CDR3 sequence reads: CASSQEGSNEQFF. CDR3 nucleotide sequence: TGCGCCAGCAGCCAAGAGGGTTCCAATGAGCAGTTCTTC.